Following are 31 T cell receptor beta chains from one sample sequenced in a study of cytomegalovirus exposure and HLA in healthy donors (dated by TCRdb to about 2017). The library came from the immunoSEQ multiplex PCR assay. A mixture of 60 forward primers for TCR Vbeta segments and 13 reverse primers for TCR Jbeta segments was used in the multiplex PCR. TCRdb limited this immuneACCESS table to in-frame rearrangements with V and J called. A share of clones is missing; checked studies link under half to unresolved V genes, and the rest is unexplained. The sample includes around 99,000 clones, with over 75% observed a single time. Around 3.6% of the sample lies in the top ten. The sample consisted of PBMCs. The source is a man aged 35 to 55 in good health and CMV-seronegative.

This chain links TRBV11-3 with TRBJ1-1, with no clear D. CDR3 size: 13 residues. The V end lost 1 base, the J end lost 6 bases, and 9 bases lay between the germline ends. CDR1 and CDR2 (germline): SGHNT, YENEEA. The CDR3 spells CASSLVRGAEAFF. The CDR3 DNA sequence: TGTGCCAGCAGCTTAGTTCGCGGGGCTGAAGCTTTCTTT.

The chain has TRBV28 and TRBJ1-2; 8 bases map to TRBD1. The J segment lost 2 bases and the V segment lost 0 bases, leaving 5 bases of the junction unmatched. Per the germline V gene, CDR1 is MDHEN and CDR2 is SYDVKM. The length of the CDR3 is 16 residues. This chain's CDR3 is CASSLWFRTGNYGYTF. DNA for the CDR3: TGTGCCAGCAGTTTATGGTTCCGGACAGGGAACTATGGCTACACCTTC.

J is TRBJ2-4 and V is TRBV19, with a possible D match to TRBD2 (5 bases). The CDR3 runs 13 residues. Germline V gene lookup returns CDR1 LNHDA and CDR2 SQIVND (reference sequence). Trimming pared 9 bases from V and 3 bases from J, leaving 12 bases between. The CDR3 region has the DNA TGTGCCAGCCGGGGTGAAGGCAAAAACATTCAGTACTTC. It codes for CASRGEGKNIQYF.

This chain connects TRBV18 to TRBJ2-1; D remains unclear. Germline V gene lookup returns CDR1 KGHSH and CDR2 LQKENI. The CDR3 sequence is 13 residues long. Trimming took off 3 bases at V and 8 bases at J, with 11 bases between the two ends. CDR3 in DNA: TGTGCCAGCTCACCCGGGTTGTGGGATGAGCAGTTCTTC. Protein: CASSPGLWDEQFF.

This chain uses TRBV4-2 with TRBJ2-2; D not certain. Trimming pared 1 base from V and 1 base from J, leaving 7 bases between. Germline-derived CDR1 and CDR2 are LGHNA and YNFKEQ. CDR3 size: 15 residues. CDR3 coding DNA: TGTGCCAGCAGCCAAGCGCGACTGAACACCGGGGAGCTGTTTTTT. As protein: CASSQARLNTGELFF.

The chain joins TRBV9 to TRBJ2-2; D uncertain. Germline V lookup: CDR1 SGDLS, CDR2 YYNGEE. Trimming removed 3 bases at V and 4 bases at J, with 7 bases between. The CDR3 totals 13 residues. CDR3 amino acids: CASSAHTTGELFF. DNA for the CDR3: TGTGCCAGCAGCGCCCACACCACCGGGGAGCTGTTTTTT.

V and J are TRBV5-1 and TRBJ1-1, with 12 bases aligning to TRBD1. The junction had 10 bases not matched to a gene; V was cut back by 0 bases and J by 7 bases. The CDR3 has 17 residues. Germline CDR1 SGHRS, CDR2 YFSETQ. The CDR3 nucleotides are TGCGCCAGCAGCTTGGGCGCCGGGACAGGGGGCGGGGATGAAGCTTTCTTT. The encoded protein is CASSLGAGTGGGDEAFF.

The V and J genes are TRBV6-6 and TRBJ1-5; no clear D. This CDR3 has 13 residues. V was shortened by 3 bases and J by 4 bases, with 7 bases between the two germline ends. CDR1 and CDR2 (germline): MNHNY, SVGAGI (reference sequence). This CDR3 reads CASSYATNQPQHF. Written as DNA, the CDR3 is TGTGCCAGCAGTTATGCCACAAATCAGCCCCAGCATTTT.

For the CDR3, the DNA is TGTGCCAGCAGCTCAGGAGCGACAGGGGATGGCTACACCTTC. Translation: CASSSGATGDGYTF. This rearrangement joins TRBV7-3 to TRBJ1-2, with 8 bases matching TRBD1. V shed 4 bases, J shed 6 bases, and the junction held 7 bases outside the gene matches. The CDR3 has 14 amino acids. Germline loops: CDR1 SGHTA, CDR2 FQGTGA. The variable domain in full, completed from reference TRBV7-3 and TRBJ1-2, reads GAGVSQTPSNKVTEKGKYVELRCDPISGHTALYWYRQSLGQGPEFLIYFQGTGAADDSGLPNDRFFAVRPEGSVSTLKIQRTERGDSAVYLCASSSGATGDGYTFGSGTRLTVV.

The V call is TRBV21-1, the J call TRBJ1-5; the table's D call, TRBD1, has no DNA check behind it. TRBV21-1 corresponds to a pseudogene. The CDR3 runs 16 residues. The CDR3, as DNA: TGTGCCAGCAGCAAAGACGCAGACAGGGGGGATCAGCCCCAGCATTTT. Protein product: CASSKDADRGDQPQHF.

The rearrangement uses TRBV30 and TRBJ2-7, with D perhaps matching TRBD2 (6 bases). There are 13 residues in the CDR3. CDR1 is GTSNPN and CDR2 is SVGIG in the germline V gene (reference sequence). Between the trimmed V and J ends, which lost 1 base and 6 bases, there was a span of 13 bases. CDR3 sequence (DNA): TGTGCCTGGAGTGGATTTTTGGGAGGCGAGCAGTACTTC. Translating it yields CAWSGFLGGEQYF. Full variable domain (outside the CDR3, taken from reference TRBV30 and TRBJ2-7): SQTIHQWPATLVQPVGSPLSLECTVEGTSNPNLYWYRQAAGRGLQLLFYSVGIGQISSEVPQNLSASRPQDRQFILSSKKLLLSDSGFYLCAWSGFLGGEQYFGPGTRLTVT.

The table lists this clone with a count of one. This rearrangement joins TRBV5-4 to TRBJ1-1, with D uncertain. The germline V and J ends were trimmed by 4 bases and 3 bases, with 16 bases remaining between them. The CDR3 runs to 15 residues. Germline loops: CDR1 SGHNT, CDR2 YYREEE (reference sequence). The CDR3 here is CASSKAAESHTEAFF. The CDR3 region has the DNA TGTGCCAGCAGCAAGGCGGCAGAAAGCCACACTGAAGCTTTCTTT.

DNA for the CDR3: TGCGCCAGCAGCTTGGCCCAGTCACAATACAATGAGCAGTTCTTC. Translating it yields CASSLAQSQYNEQFF. V usage is TRBV5-1 and J usage is TRBJ2-1; D is unclear. The germline gives CDR1 SGHRS, CDR2 YFSETQ. V lost 0 bases to trimming and J lost 4 bases, with 11 bases between them. The CDR3 length is 15 residues.

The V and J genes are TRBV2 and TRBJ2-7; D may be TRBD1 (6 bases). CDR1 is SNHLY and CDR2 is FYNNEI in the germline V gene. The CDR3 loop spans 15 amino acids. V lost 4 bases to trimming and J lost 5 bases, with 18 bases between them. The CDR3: CASSGVKGESDEQYF. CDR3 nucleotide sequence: TGTGCCAGCAGTGGAGTCAAGGGGGAAAGCGACGAGCAGTACTTC.

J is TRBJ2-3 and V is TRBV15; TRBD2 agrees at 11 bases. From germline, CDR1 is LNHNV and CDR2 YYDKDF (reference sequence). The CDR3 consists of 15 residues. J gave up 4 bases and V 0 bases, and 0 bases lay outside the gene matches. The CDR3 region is CATSRELAGADTQYF. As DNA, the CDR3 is TGTGCCACCAGCAGAGAACTAGCGGGAGCAGATACGCAGTATTTT.

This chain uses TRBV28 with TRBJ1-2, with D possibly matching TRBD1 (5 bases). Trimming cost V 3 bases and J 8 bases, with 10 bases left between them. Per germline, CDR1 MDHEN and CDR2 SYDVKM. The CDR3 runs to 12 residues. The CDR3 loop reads CASSFGAGGYTF. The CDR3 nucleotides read TGTGCCAGCAGTTTCGGGGCGGGAGGCTACACCTTC.

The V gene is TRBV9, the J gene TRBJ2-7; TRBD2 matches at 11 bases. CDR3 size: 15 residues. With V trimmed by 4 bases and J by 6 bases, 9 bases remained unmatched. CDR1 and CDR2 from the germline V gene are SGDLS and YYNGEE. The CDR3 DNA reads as TGTGCCAGCAGCTCCCAACTAGCGGGAGTCTCCGAGCAGTACTTC. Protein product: CASSSQLAGVSEQYF.

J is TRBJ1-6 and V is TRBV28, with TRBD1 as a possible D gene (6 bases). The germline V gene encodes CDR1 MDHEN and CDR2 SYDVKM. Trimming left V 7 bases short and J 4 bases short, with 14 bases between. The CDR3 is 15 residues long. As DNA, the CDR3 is TGTGCCAGCAACCCCATAACAGGGTATAATTCACCCCTCCACTTT. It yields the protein CASNPITGYNSPLHF.

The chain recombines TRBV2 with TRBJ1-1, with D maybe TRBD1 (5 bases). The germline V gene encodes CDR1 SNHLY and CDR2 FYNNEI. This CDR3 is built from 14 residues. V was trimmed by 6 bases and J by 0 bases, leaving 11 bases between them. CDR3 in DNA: TGTGCCAGCAGGCAGGGATACATGAACACTGAAGCTTTCTTT. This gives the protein CASRQGYMNTEAFF.

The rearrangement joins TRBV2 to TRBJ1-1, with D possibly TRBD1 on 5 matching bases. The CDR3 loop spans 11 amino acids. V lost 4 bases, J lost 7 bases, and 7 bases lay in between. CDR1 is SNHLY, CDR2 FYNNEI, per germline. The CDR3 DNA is TGTGCCAGCAGTGCGGGGGGTGAAGCTTTCTTT. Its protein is CASSAGGEAFF.

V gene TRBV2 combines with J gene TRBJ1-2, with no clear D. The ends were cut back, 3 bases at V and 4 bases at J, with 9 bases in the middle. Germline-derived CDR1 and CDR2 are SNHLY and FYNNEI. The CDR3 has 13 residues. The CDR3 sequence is CASSEVAAYGYTF. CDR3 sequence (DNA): TGTGCCAGCAGTGAGGTAGCAGCCTATGGCTACACCTTC.

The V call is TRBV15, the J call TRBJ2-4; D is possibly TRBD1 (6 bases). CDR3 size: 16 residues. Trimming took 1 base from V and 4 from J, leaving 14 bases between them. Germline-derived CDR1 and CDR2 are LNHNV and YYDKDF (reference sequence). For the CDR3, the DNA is TGTGCCACCAGCAGAGCAGGGGAATTGGAGAAAAACATTCAGTACTTC. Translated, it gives CATSRAGELEKNIQYF.

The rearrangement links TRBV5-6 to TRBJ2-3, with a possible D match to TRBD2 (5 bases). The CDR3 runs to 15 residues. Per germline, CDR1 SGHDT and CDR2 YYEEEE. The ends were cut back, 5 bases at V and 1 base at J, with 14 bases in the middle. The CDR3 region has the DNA TGTGCCAGCAGACCCGAACTAGGTCGCACAGATACGCAGTATTTT. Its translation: CASRPELGRTDTQYF.

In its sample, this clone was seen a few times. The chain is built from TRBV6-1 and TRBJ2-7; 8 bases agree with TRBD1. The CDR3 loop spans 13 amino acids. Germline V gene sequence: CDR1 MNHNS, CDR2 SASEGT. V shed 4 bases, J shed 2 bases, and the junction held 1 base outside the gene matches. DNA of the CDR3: TGTGCCAGCAGTGGACAGGGGACCTACGAGCAGTACTTC. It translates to CASSGQGTYEQYF.

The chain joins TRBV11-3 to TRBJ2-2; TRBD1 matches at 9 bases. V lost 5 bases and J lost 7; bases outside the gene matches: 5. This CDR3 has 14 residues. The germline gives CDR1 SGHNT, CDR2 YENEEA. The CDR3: CASSAGQGSGELFF. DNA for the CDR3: TGTGCCAGCAGCGCCGGACAGGGGAGCGGGGAGCTGTTTTTT.

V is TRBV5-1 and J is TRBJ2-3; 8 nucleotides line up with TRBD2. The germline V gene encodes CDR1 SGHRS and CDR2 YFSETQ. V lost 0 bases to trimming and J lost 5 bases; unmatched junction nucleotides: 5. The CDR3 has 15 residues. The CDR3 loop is CASSLDGGAQDTQYF. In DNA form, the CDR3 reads TGCGCCAGCAGCTTGGACGGGGGGGCCCAAGATACGCAGTATTTT.

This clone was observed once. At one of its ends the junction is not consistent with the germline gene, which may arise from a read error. The CDR3 loop reads CSVKDRGRAKNIQYF. The CDR3 DNA reads TGCAGCGTTAAAGACAGGGGGCGGGCCAAAAACATTCAGTACTTC. The chain links TRBV29-1 to TRBJ2-4; 10 nucleotides align to TRBD1. Germline lookup yields CDR1 SQVTM and CDR2 ANQGSEA. The CDR3 spans 15 residues.

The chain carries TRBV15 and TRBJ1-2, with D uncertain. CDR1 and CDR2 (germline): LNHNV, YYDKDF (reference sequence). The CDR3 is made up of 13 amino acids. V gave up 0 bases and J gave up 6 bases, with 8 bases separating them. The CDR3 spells CATSRDRVDGYTF. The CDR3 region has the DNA TGTGCCACCAGCAGAGACCGGGTTGATGGCTACACCTTC. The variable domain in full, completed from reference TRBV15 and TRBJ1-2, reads DAMVIQNPRYQVTQFGKPVTLSCSQTLNHNVMYWYQQKSSQAPKLLFHYYDKDFNNEADTPDNFQSRRPNTSFCFLDIRSPGLGDTAMYLCATSRDRVDGYTFGSGTRLTVV.

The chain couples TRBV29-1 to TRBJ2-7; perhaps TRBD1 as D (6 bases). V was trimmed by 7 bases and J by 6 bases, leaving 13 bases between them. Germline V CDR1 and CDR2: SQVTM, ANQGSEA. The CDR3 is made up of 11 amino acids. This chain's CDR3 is CSAAQGTEQYF. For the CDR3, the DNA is TGCAGCGCTGCCCAGGGGACCGAGCAGTACTTC.

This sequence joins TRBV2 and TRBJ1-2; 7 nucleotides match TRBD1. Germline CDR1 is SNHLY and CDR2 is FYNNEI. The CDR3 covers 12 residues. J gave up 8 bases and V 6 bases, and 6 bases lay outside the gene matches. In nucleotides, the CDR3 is TGTGCCAGCAGCAACAGGGGTTTAGGCTACACCTTC. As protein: CASSNRGLGYTF.

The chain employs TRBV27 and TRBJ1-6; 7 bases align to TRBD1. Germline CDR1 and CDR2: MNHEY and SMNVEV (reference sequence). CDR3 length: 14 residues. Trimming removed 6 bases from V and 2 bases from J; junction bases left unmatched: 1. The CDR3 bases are TGTGCCAGCAGACAGGGGACCTATAATTCACCCCTCCACTTT. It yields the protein CASRQGTYNSPLHF.